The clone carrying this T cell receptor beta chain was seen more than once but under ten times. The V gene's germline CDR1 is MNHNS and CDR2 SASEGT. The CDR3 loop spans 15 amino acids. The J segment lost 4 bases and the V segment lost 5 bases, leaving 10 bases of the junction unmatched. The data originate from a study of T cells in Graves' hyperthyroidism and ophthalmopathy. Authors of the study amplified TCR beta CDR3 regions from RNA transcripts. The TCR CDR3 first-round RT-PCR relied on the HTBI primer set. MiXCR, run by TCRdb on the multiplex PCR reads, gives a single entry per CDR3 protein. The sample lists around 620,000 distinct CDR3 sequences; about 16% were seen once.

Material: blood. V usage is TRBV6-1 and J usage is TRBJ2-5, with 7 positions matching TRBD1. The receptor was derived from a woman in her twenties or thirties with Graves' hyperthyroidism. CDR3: CASSKGASLGETQYF. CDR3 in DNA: TGTGCCAGCAGTAAGGGGGCTTCGTTGGGAGAGACCCAGTACTTC.